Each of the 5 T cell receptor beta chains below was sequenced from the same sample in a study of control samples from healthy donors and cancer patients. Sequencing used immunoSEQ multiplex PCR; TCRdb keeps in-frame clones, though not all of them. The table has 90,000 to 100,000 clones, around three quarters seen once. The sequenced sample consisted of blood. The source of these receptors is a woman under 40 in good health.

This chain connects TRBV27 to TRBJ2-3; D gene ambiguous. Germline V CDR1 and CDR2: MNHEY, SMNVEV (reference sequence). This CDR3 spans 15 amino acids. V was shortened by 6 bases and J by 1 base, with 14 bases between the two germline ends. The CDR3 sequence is CASSQERARTDTQYF. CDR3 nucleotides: TGTGCCAGCAGCCAAGAAAGGGCGCGCACAGATACGCAGTATTTT.

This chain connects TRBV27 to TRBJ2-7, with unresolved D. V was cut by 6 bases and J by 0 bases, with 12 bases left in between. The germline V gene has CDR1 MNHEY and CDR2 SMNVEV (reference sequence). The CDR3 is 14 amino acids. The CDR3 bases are TGTGCCAGCAGCCGTCAAGGATTCTCCTACGAGCAGTACTTC. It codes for CASSRQGFSYEQYF.

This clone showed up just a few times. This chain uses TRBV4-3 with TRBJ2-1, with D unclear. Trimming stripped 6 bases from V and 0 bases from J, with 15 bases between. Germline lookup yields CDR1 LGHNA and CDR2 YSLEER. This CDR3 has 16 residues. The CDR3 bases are TGCGCCAGCAGTACGGCCCGGCTGAACTCCTACAATGAGCAGTTCTTC. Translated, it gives CASSTARLNSYNEQFF.

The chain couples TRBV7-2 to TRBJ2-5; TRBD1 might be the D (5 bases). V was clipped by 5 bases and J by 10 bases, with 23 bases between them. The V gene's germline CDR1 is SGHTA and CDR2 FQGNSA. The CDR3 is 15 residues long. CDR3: CASSEGTGGAVVQYF. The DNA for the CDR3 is TGTGCCAGCAGCGAAGGAACAGGCGGAGCTGTGGTCCAGTACTTC.

The CDR3 coding sequence is TGTGCCAGCAGCCGCCTATCGCACCCCTACGAGCAGTACTTC. This gives the protein CASSRLSHPYEQYF. V and J are TRBV5-4 and TRBJ2-7, with D unclear. Germline CDR1 is SGHNT and CDR2 is YYREEE (reference sequence). The ends were cut back, 4 bases at V and 2 bases at J, with 13 bases in the middle. This CDR3 has 14 amino acids.